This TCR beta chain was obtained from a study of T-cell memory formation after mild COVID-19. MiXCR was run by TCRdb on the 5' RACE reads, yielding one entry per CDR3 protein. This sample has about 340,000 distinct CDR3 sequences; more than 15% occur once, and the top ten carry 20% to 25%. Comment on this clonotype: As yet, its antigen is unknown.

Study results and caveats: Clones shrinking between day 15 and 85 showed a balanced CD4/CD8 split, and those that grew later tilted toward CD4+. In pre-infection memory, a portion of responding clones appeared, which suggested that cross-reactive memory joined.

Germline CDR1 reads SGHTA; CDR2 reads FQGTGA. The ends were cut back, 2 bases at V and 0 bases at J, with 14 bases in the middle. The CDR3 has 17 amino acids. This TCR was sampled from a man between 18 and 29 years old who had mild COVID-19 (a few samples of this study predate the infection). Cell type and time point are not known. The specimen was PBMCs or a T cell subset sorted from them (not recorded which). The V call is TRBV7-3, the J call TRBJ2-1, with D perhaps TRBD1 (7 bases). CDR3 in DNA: TGTGCCAGCAGCTTAGTAGGCGGGACAGACTCCTACAATGAGCAGTTCTTC. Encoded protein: CASSLVGGTDSYNEQFF.